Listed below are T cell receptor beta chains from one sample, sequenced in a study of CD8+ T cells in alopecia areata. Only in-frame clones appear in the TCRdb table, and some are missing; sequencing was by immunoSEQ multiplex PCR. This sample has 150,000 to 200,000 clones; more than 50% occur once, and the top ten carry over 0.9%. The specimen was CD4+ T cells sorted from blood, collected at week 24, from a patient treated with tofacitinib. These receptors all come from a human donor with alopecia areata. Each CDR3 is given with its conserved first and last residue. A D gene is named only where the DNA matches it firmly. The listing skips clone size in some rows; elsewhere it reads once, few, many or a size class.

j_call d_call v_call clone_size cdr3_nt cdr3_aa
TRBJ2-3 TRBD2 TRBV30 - TGTGCCTGGAGTGCTAGCGGGGGATCAGATACGCAGTATTTT CAWSASGGSDTQYF
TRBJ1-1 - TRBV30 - TGTGCCTGGAGTGTACGGGCCGTGAACACTGAAGCTTTCTTT CAWSVRAVNTEAFF
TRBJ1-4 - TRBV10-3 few TGTGCCATCAGTGGGTCAGCAAGTGAAAAACTGTTTTTT CAISGSASEKLFF
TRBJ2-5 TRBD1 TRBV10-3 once TGTGCCACTTGGGACAGCCCCGGGGAGACCCAGTACTTC CATWDSPGETQYF
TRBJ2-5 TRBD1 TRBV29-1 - TGCAGCGTTGCCGTAGTTGGGACAGGAGAGACCCAGTACTTC CSVAVVGTGETQYF
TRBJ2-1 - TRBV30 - TGTGCCTGGAGTCAATTACTGGCGGGACCCAATGAGCAGTTCTTC CAWSQLLAGPNEQFF
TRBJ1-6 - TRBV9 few TGTGCCAGCAGCGCCGGGACGGTGGATTCACCCCTCCACTTT CASSAGTVDSPLHF
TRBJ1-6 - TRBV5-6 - TGTGCCAGCATCTCGGGACGGAATAATTCACCCCTCCACTTT CASISGRNNSPLHF
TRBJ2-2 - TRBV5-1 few TGCGCCAGCAGCTCGGGCCAGGGGACCGGGGAGCTGTTTTTT CASSSGQGTGELFF
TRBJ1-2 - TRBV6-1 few TGTGCCAGCAGTGAAGAACAGGGTTCTAACTATGGCTACACCTTC CASSEEQGSNYGYTF
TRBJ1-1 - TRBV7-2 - TGTGCCAGCAGCTTAGCGCCGGGGGGGACTGAAGCTTTCTTT CASSLAPGGTEAFF
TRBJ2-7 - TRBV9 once TGTGCCAGCAGCGGCACCACGACAGGATCGGGTGAGCAGTACTTC CASSGTTTGSGEQYF
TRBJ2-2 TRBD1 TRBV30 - TGTGCCTGGGGACAGGGCCGACCCCTGAACACCGGGGAGCTGTTTTTT CAWGQGRPLNTGELFF
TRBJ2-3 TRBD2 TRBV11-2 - TGTGCCAGCAGCTTCGGGACTAGCGGGGCAAGCACAGATACGCAGTATTTT CASSFGTSGASTDTQYF
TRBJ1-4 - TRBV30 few TGTGCCTGGCGCCCAGGACAGAATGAAAAACTGTTTTTT CAWRPGQNEKLFF
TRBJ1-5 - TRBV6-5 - TGTGCCAGCAGTTTTGGGAGCAATCAGCCCCAGCATTTT CASSFGSNQPQHF
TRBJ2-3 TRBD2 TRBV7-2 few TGTGCCAGCAGCCTGACTAGCGGGGGAGGGGAAAATACGCAGTATTTT CASSLTSGGGENTQYF
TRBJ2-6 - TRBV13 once TGTGCCAGCAGCCTATTATTAAGCTCTGGGGCCAACGTCCTGACTTTC CASSLLLSSGANVLTF
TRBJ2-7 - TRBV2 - TGTGCCAGCAGTTCAATGTTGGGCTACGAGCAGTACTTC CASSSMLGYEQYF
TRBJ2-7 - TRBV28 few TGTGCCAGCAGTTTTCCCGGGACTTACGAGCAGTACTTC CASSFPGTYEQYF
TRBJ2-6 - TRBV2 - TGTGCCAGCAGCCCAGCCATCTCTGGGGCCAACGTCCTGACTTTC CASSPAISGANVLTF
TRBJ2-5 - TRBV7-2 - TGTGCCAGCAGCTTAGCCTTGGTGGGAGGCGAGACCCAGTACTTC CASSLALVGGETQYF
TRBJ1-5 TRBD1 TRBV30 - TGTGCCTGGAGCTTTACAGGGGGCAATCAGCCCCAGCATTTT CAWSFTGGNQPQHF
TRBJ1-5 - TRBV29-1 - TGCAGCGTCCAGTCGAATAGCAATCAGCCCCAGCATTTT CSVQSNSNQPQHF
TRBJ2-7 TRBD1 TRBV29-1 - TGCAGCGTTGGACAGGGAATCAACGAGCAGTACTTC CSVGQGINEQYF
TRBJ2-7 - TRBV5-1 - TGCGCCAGCAGCCCGGAGGGGGCCTACGAGCAGTACTTC CASSPEGAYEQYF
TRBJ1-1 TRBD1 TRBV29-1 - TGCAGCGTGATGACAGGGACTAACACTGAAGCTTTCTTT CSVMTGTNTEAFF
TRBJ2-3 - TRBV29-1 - TGCAGCGTTGATCTGGGTAGCACAGATACGCAGTATTTT CSVDLGSTDTQYF
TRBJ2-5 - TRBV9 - TGTGCCAGCAGCGTAGGGGGGTCTTATAAAGGGACCCAGTACTTC CASSVGGSYKGTQYF
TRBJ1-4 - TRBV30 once TGTGCCTGGAGTGTACGTCTGGGGAATGAAAAACTGTTTTTT CAWSVRLGNEKLFF
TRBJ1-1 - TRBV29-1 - TGCAGCCCGGTGGAGGGCGGTGGAGCTTTCTTT CSPVEGGGAFF
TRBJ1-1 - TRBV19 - TGTGCCAGTAGTATAGACCGGGACTTTAGGACGTGGACTGAAGCTTTCTTT CASSIDRDFRTWTEAFF
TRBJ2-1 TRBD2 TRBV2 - TGTGCCAGCACGGGTCTGGGGCTAGCGGGGGGGGATGAGCAGTTCTTC CASTGLGLAGGDEQFF
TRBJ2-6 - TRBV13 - TGTGCCAGCAGCTTGGCCTCTGGGGCCAACGTCCTGACTTTC CASSLASGANVLTF
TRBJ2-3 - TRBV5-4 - TGTGCCAGCAGCTTCGGGACTCACACAGATACGCAGTATTTT CASSFGTHTDTQYF
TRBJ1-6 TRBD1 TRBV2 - TGTGCCAGCACCCTAATCAGGGGGCAATCCTATAATTCACCCCTCCACTTT CASTLIRGQSYNSPLHF
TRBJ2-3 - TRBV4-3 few TGCGCCAGCAGCCGTGGTGGGGAAGGCGTTGATACGCAGTATTTT CASSRGGEGVDTQYF
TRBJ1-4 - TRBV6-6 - TGTGCCAGCAGTCTGACGGAGCGAGGCGAAAAACTGTTTTTT CASSLTERGEKLFF
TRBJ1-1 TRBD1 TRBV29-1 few TGCAGCGGGGACAGGGCTTTCTTT CSGDRAFF
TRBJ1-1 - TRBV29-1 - TGCAGCGTTGTGAGGGCTTTGAACACTGAAGCTTTCTTT CSVVRALNTEAFF
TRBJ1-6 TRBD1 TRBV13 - TGTGCCAGCAGCATACGGGACAGGGACTATAATTCACCCCTCCACTTT CASSIRDRDYNSPLHF
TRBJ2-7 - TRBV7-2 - TGTGCCAGCAGCCTTACCCCCATTACCTTAGAGCAGTACTTC CASSLTPITLEQYF
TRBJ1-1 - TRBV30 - TGTGCCTGCACAGCTACAGGGACCACTGAAGCTTTCTTT CACTATGTTEAFF
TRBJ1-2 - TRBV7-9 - TGTGCCAGCAGCTTATCGACAGCCGCCCCTCATGGCTACACCTTC CASSLSTAAPHGYTF
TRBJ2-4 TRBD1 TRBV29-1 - TGCAGCGTTGAATGGACAGGGGCGGGAAACATTCAGTACTTC CSVEWTGAGNIQYF
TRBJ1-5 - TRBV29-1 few TGCAGCGTTCGGGACAGCAATCAGCCCCAGCATTTT CSVRDSNQPQHF
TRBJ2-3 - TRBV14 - TGTGCCAGCAGCCACACCGGGACGGCGTACGGCACAGATACGCAGTATTTT CASSHTGTAYGTDTQYF
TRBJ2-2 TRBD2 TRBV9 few TGTGCCAGCAGCGTAGAACTAGCGACCGGGGAGCTGTTTTTT CASSVELATGELFF
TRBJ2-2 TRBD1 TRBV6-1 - TGTGCCAGCAGTAGTCAGGGGGCCACCGGGGAGCTGTTTTTT CASSSQGATGELFF
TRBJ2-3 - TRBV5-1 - TGCGCCAGCAGCTTGGGTACCCGGGATACGCAGTATTTT CASSLGTRDTQYF
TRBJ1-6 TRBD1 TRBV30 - TGTGCCTGGTCACAGGGGGCTAATTCACCCCTCCACTTT CAWSQGANSPLHF
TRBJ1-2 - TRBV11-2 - TGTGCCAGCAGCTTAGGTTCGCAGACTCCCAGCTATGGCTACACCTTC CASSLGSQTPSYGYTF
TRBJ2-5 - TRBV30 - TGTGCCTTGAAGCAGGACCACAAAGAGACCCAGTACTTC CALKQDHKETQYF
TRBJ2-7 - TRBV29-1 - TGCAGCGCGATGGGCCGGGTGGTGACGGGCGAGCAGTACTTC CSAMGRVVTGEQYF
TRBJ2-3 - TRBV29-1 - TGCAGCGTACGTTCTAGCACAGATACGCAGTATTTT CSVRSSTDTQYF
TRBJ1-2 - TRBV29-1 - TGCAGCGTTGAAGTAAGGTCAGGGTCGATTCGAGGCTACACCTTC CSVEVRSGSIRGYTF
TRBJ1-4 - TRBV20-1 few TGCAGTGCGGAATATTCGGAAAAACTGTTTTTT CSAEYSEKLFF
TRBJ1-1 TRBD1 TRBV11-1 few TGTGCCAGCAGCCGGTGGACAGGGGGAGCTTTCTTT CASSRWTGGAFF